This TCR beta chain is from a study of T cells in Graves' hyperthyroidism and ophthalmopathy. Any patient presenting with uncontrolled infection, other autoimmune disease, pregnancy or lactation was left out. Thyroid ultrasound, orbital computed tomography, clinical symptoms, and serum thyroxine and TRAb underpinned diagnoses. Whole-study findings and limits: A median approximately 6.5 months before onset, the model predicted ophthalmopathy. Among thyroid clonotypes expanded above 0.001, most also appeared in blood.

This clonotype was picked up many times. The antigen is not known. It was RNA transcripts that yielded the amplified TCR beta CDR3 regions. TCR CDR3 underwent first-round RT-PCR with the HTBI primer set. TCRdb used MiXCR to reprocess the multiplex PCR reads, holding one entry per CDR3 protein. The sample includes about 570,000 distinct CDR3 sequences, around 46% of them seen just once. Trimming stripped 2 bases from V and 8 bases from J, with 9 bases between. This CDR3 comprises 12 residues. CDR1 is SGHAT and CDR2 is FQNNGV in the germline V gene. The TCR was taken from an adult woman with Graves' disease, either hyperthyroidism or ophthalmopathy (not recorded which). Sequenced: peripheral blood or thyroid tissue (not recorded which). The chain is built from TRBV11-2 and TRBJ1-1; D gene uncertain. CDR3 region: CASSLLQVEAFF. CDR3 nucleotide sequence: TGTGCCAGCAGCTTACTGCAGGTCGAAGCTTTCTTT. The full variable domain, in which reference TRBV11-2 and TRBJ1-1 provide the parts outside the CDR3, is EAGVAQSPRYKIIEKRQSVAFWCNPISGHATLYWYQQILGQGPKLLIQFQNNGVVDDSQLPKDRFSAERLKGVDSTLKIQPAKLEDSAVYLCASSLLQVEAFFGQGTRLTVV.